These 23 T cell receptor beta chains share one sample of origin, sequenced in a study of blood T cells in healthy people across ages (dated by TCRdb to between 2014 and 2016). Libraries were made using 5' RACE. For sequencing, an Illumina HiSeq 2500 was employed. A second PCR of about 7 to 12 cycles was run with a J-beta primer mix and a sample-barcoded 5' primer. Starting from the raw public reads, TCRdb applied fastp trimming at Q25, assembled clones with MiXCR and retained in-frame beta chains. Rows with a matching CDR3 protein are joined into one entry that keeps the most common DNA and genes. The table for this sample lists approximately 320,000 distinct CDR3 sequences; roughly 26% of them were counted only once. Of the sample, roughly 30% falls within the top ten clones. The sequencing sample was made of blood. The receptors shown here come from a woman in her seventies in good health.

The chain couples TRBV12-3 or TRBV12-4 to TRBJ1-5; weak D call: TRBD1 (5 bases). The ends were cut back, 5 bases at V and 11 bases at J, with 22 bases in the middle. The CDR3 is 15 amino acids. CDR3 nucleotide sequence: TGTGCCAGCAGTACTAGATCCGGGACCAGATTTGCCCAGCATTTT. This encodes CASSTRSGTRFAQHF.

V is TRBV15 and J is TRBJ1-1, with D unclear. Germline V gene sequence: CDR1 LNHNV, CDR2 YYDKDF (reference sequence). The CDR3 is 14 residues long. Trimming took off 0 bases at V and 1 base at J, with 6 bases between the two ends. Written as DNA, the CDR3 is TGTGCCACCAGCAGAGATGTGAAGAACACTGAAGCTTTCTTT. This codes for CATSRDVKNTEAFF.

This clonotype was found a few times. The genes are TRBV20-1 and TRBJ2-1, with 12 bases identical to TRBD2. This CDR3 has 14 amino acids. Trimming at V came to 0 bases and at J to 10 bases, leaving 4 bases not matched to a gene. Germline V gene data show CDR1 as DFQATT and CDR2 as SNEGSKA (reference sequence). CDR3 sequence: CSARELAGGREQFF. For the CDR3, the DNA is TGCAGTGCTAGAGAACTAGCGGGAGGTCGCGAGCAGTTCTTC.

The rearrangement uses TRBV20-1 and TRBJ2-1; 8 bases match TRBD1. CDR1 and CDR2 from the germline V gene are DFQATT and SNEGSKA (reference sequence). V lost 5 bases to trimming and J lost 3 bases; unmatched junction nucleotides: 9. The CDR3 spans 15 residues. The CDR3: CSARQTGARYNEQFF. The CDR3, as DNA: TGCAGTGCTCGCCAGACAGGGGCACGCTACAATGAGCAGTTCTTC.

This clonotype was picked up a small number of times. The chain combines TRBV7-2 with TRBJ1-6; no clear D gene. CDR1 SGHTA and CDR2 FQGNSA come from the germline V gene. V lost 1 base to trimming and J lost 7 bases, with 11 bases between them. This CDR3 spans 15 amino acids. The DNA for the CDR3 is TGTGCCAGCAGCTTAGTCCGGGCTCTGAATTCACCCCTCCACTTT. Amino acids: CASSLVRALNSPLHF. Using reference TRBV7-2 and TRBJ1-6 for the parts outside the CDR3, the full variable domain is GAGVSQSPSNKVTEKGKDVELRCDPISGHTALYWYRQSLGQGLEFLIYFQGNSAPDKSGLPSDRFSAERTGGSVSTLTIQRTQQEDSAVYLCASSLVRALNSPLHFGNGTRLTVT.

This chain joins TRBV6-1 and TRBJ1-1, with no clear D. V was cut by 2 bases and J by 7 bases, with 11 bases left in between. The V gene's germline CDR1 is MNHNS and CDR2 SASEGT. This CDR3 is built from 13 residues. The chain's CDR3 is CASSEFGSLEAFF. DNA for the CDR3: TGTGCCAGCAGTGAATTTGGGTCACTTGAAGCTTTCTTT.

The chain is built from TRBV4-2 and TRBJ2-5; D might be TRBD1 (10 bases). The end of the DNA aligns better with TRBJ2-7, so the J call may be wrong. Germline-derived CDR1 and CDR2 are LGHNA and YNFKEQ. The CDR3 length is 19 residues. CDR3 in amino acids: CASSQDGGLAGQGHYEQYF. For the CDR3, the DNA is TGTGCCAGCAGCCAAGATGGGGGGCTAGCGGGACAGGGGCACTACGAGCAGTACTTC.

V usage is TRBV5-6 and J usage is TRBJ2-7; TRBD2 matches at 8 bases. Germline V gene lookup returns CDR1 SGHDT and CDR2 YYEEEE. Unmatched junction bases numbered 16, after V lost 4 bases and J lost 4 bases. The CDR3 contains 17 residues. CDR3 sequence reads: CASSPRRGAGRQYEQYF. CDR3 nucleotides: TGTGCCAGCAGCCCCCGGCGGGGGGCAGGTCGCCAGTACGAGCAGTACTTC.

Points on this clonotype: Relative to the germline gene, one junction end is altered; a read error may explain this. V gene TRBV6-2 or TRBV6-3 combines with J gene TRBJ2-6; possible D gene TRBD1, 5 bases. This CDR3 comprises 14 residues. Germline-derived CDR1 and CDR2 are MNHEY and SVGEGT. Written as DNA, the CDR3 is TGTGCCAGTAATCTCGACTCTGGGGCCAATGTCCTGACTTTC. Translation gives CASNLDSGANVLTF.

This clonotype has just a few counts. For the CDR3, the DNA is TGCGCCAGCAGCTCCACTAGCGGGAGCGAGACCCAGTACTTC. It translates to CASSSTSGSETQYF. This rearrangement joins TRBV5-1 to TRBJ2-5, with 11 bases matching TRBD2. Trimming at V came to 3 bases and at J to 5 bases, leaving 3 bases not matched to a gene. CDR3 length: 14 amino acids. Per the germline V gene, CDR1 is SGHRS and CDR2 is YFSETQ.

This clonotype was observed a handful of times. This chain joins TRBV2 and TRBJ2-5; D is perhaps TRBD1 or TRBD2 (5 bases each). The J call is doubtful: the DNA matches TRBJ2-7 better. This CDR3 region has 17 residues. Germline-derived CDR1 and CDR2 are SNHLY and FYNNEI. In DNA, the CDR3 is TGTGCCAGCAGTGAAACGGGGCTCGGTATAATCTCCTACGAGCAGTACTTC. Its translation is CASSETGLGIISYEQYF.

The rearrangement links TRBV20-1 to TRBJ2-1, with a possible D match to TRBD2 (5 bases). CDR1 and CDR2 (germline): DFQATT, SNEGSKA (reference sequence). Trimming removed 0 bases from V and 4 bases from J, with 13 bases in between. The CDR3 contains 15 residues. The CDR3 DNA follows: TGCAGTGCTAGAGATCCTACCCCGGGATACAATGAGCAGTTCTTC. Translated, it gives CSARDPTPGYNEQFF.

The V and J genes are TRBV3-1 and TRBJ2-5; 8 nucleotides match TRBD2. Judging by the DNA end, TRBJ2-1 fits better; the J call may be wrong. CDR1 is LGHDT and CDR2 is YNNKEL in the germline V gene (reference sequence). The CDR3 runs 15 residues. The CDR3 here is CASSPAGEANNEQFF. The CDR3, as DNA: TGTGCCAGCAGCCCAGCGGGAGAGGCGAACAATGAGCAGTTCTTC.

This clonotype was observed a few times. This chain uses TRBV20-1 with TRBJ2-2; 7 positions agree with TRBD2. This CDR3 has 14 amino acids. With V trimmed by 0 bases and J by 5 bases, 3 bases remained unmatched. The germline V gene encodes CDR1 DFQATT and CDR2 SNEGSKA (reference sequence). The CDR3, as DNA: TGCAGTGCTAGAGATTTGGGAGGGACCGGGGAGCTGTTTTTT. Residues: CSARDLGGTGELFF.

This clonotype was detected ten times or more. The chain links TRBV28 to TRBJ2-5; the D gene is possibly TRBD2 (6 bases). Germline CDR1 MDHEN, CDR2 SYDVKM. V shed 3 bases and J shed 2 bases, with 7 bases lying between them. The CDR3 totals 13 residues. The CDR3 nucleotides read TGTGCCAGCAGTTTCGGGGGTCAAGAGACCCAGTACTTC. This encodes CASSFGGQETQYF.

The CDR3 is CASSYDVGQPYGYTF. The CDR3 bases are TGTGCCAGCAGTTATGACGTGGGGCAGCCCTATGGCTACACCTTC. The rearrangement joins TRBV5-6 to TRBJ1-2, with a possible D match to TRBD1 (5 bases). The germline gives CDR1 SGHDT, CDR2 YYEEEE. The CDR3 length is 15 residues. Between the trimmed V and J ends, which lost 5 bases and 4 bases, there was a span of 18 bases.

The rearrangement joins TRBV28 to TRBJ2-1; D might be TRBD1 or TRBD2, each matching 5 bases. There are 13 residues in the CDR3. CDR1 MDHEN and CDR2 SYDVKM come from the germline V gene. V dropped 8 bases and J dropped 9 bases, with 17 bases sitting between them. The CDR3 here is CASHGTMASEQFF. Here the CDR3 DNA reads TGTGCCAGCCATGGGACGATGGCCTCTGAGCAGTTCTTC.

A few counts support this clonotype. A junction boundary mismatches the germline segment, possibly from a read error. The chain links TRBV7-7 to TRBJ2-5; no firm D call. Germline values: CDR1 SSHAT, CDR2 FNYEAQ (reference sequence). The CDR3 covers 14 residues. CDR3 DNA: TGTGCTAGCAGCCCCCTCGGAGTTCGAGAGACCCAGTACTTC. This encodes CASSPLGVRETQYF.

The chain has TRBV7-2 and TRBJ2-5; 14 bases agree with TRBD2. Trimming cost V 0 bases and J 5 bases; bases outside gene matches: 14. The CDR3 sequence is 20 residues long. Germline CDR1 reads SGHTA; CDR2 reads FQGNSA. This CDR3 is CASSLANPTGTSGRRETQYF. Written as DNA, the CDR3 is TGTGCCAGCAGCTTAGCCAACCCTACCGGGACTAGCGGGAGAAGGGAGACCCAGTACTTC.

At least ten counts were recorded for this clonotype. J is TRBJ2-7 and V is TRBV9; tentative D call: TRBD2 (5 bases). CDR1 is SGDLS and CDR2 is YYNGEE in the germline V gene. The CDR3 totals 15 residues. V was trimmed by 0 bases and J by 3 bases, leaving 13 bases between them. The CDR3 nucleotides read TGTGCCAGCAGCGTAGATCCTAGCCCCCTCTACGAGCAGTACTTC. It encodes CASSVDPSPLYEQYF. Full variable domain (remainder filled in from reference TRBV9 and TRBJ2-7): DSGVTQTPKHLITATGQRVTLRCSPRSGDLSVYWYQQSLDQGLQFLIQYYNGEERAKGNILERFSAQQFPDLHSELNLSSLELGDSALYFCASSVDPSPLYEQYFGPGTRLTVT.

This clonotype was picked up a small number of times. The gene calls are TRBV15 and TRBJ1-4; D perhaps matches TRBD1 (5 bases). The V end was cut by 8 bases, the J end by 2 bases, with 15 bases between. The germline V gene has CDR1 LNHNV and CDR2 YYDKDF (reference sequence). This CDR3 contains 15 residues. The DNA of the CDR3 is TGTGCCACCGGGACGGAGGGCGCTACTAATGAAAAACTGTTTTTT. It translates to CATGTEGATNEKLFF.

The rearrangement links TRBV29-1 to TRBJ2-2; 9 bases agree with TRBD1. The CDR3 runs 19 residues. Germline V CDR1 and CDR2: SQVTM, ANQGSEA. Unmatched junction bases numbered 23, after V lost 7 bases and J lost 5 bases. CDR3 residues: CSARTKSGTGLTLTGELFF. The DNA for the CDR3 is TGCAGCGCCCGAACAAAGTCTGGGACAGGGCTTACTCTTACCGGGGAGCTGTTTTTT.

The V and J genes are TRBV4-1 and TRBJ1-4; the match to TRBD1 covers 10 bases. The germline CDR1 and CDR2 sequences are MGHRA and YSYEKL. The CDR3 consists of 16 residues. V lost 3 bases and J lost 6; bases outside the gene matches: 7. The CDR3 sequence is CASSQVLGQGDEKLFF. For the CDR3, the DNA is TGCGCCAGCAGCCAGGTTCTTGGACAGGGGGATGAAAAACTGTTTTTT.